Detailed here is one T cell receptor (beta chain). The sample originates from a study of blood T cell repertoires in COVID-19. On the study more broadly: Sites across the United States, Italy and Spain contributed samples from acute and convalescent COVID-19. The analysed material was cDNA or gDNA that came from T cells, B-cell-depleted T cells, or PBMCs.

The CDR3 has 14 residues. The V gene end was trimmed by 7 bases and the J gene end by 3 bases; junction bases not matched to a gene: 4. CDR1 is ENHRY, CDR2 SYGVKD, per germline. Original handling: Nucleated cell counts were estimated from reference gene primer amplification. TCRdb keeps only in-frame clones here, not all; method: immunoSEQ multiplex PCR. D and trimming were read from the DNA, whereas the V and J calls and clone size are those reported in that table. The data show about 240,000 clones, about four fifths seen once. This sequence was found in a man between 45 and 60 years old with acute or convalescent COVID-19. The chain combines TRBV10-3 with TRBJ2-2, with 8 nucleotides matching TRBD1. The sequenced material came from peripheral blood. CDR3: CAITSGGHTGELFF. CDR3 coding DNA: TGTGCCATCACCTCAGGGGGCCACACCGGGGAGCTGTTTTTT.